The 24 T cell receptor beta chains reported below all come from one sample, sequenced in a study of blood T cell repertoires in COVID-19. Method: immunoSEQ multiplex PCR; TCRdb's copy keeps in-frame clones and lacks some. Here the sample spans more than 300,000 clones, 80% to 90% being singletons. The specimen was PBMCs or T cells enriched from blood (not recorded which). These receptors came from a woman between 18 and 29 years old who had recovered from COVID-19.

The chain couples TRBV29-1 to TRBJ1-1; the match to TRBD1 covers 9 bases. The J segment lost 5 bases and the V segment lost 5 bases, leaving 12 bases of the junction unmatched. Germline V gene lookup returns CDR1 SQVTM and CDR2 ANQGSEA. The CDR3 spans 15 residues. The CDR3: CSVRTGQGGWTEAFF. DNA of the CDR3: TGCAGCGTTAGGACGGGACAGGGAGGATGGACTGAAGCTTTCTTT.

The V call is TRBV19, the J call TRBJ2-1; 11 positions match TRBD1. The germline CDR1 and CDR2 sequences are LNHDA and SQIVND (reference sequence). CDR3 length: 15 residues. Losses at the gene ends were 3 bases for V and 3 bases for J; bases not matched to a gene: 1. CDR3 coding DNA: TGTGCCAGTAGTATGGGGACAGGGGGCTACAATGAGCAGTTCTTC. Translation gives CASSMGTGGYNEQFF.

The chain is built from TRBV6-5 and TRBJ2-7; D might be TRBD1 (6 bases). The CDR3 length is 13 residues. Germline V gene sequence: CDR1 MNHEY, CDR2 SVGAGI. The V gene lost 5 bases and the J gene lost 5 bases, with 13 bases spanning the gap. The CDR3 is CASSRTGFHEQYF. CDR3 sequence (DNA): TGTGCCAGCAGTCGCACAGGGTTTCACGAGCAGTACTTC.

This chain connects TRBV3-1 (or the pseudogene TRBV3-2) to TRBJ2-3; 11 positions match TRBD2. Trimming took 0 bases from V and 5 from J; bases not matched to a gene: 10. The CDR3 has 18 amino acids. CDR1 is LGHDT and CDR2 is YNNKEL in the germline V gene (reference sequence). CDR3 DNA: TGTGCCAGCAGCCAAGACATGGGACTAGCGGCTGGGAGAGATACGCAGTATTTT. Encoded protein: CASSQDMGLAAGRDTQYF.

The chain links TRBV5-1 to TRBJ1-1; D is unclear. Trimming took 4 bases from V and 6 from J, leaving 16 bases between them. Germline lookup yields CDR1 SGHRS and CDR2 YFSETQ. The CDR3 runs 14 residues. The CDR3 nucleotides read TGCGCCAGCAGCCCATCGCGTCTGAGGTCTGAAGCTTTCTTT. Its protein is CASSPSRLRSEAFF.

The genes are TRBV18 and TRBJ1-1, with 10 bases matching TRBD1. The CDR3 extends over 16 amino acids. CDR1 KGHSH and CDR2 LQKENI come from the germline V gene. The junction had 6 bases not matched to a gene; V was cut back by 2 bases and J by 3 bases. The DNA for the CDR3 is TGTGCCAGCTCACCAAGAACCGGGACAGGGGACACTGAAGCTTTCTTT. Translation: CASSPRTGTGDTEAFF.

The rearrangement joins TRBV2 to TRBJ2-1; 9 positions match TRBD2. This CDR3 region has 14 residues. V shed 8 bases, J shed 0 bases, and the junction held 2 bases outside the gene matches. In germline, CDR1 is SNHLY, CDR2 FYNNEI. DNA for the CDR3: TGTGCCAGCCGAGCGGGAGGCTCCTACAATGAGCAGTTCTTC. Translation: CASRAGGSYNEQFF. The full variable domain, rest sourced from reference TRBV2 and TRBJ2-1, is EPEVTQTPSHQVTQMGQEVILRCVPISNHLYFYWYRQILGQKVEFLVSFYNNEISEKSEIFDDQFSVERPDGSNFTLKIRSTKLEDSAMYFCASRAGGSYNEQFFGPGTRLTVL.

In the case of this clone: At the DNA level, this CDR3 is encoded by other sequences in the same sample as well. CDR3 sequence reads: CASSSTSGGYEQYF. The DNA of the CDR3 is TGTGCCAGCAGCTCAACTAGCGGGGGCTACGAGCAGTACTTC. The rearrangement uses TRBV7-9 and TRBJ2-7; 11 positions match TRBD2. Trimming cost V 4 bases and J 3 bases; bases outside gene matches: 2. The CDR3 covers 14 residues. Germline CDR1 and CDR2: SEHNR and FQNEAQ (reference sequence). The variable domain in full, with the rest retrieved from reference TRBV7-9 and TRBJ2-7, is DTGVSQNPRHKITKRGQNVTFRCDPISEHNRLYWYRQTLGQGPEFLTYFQNEAQLEKSRLLSDRFSAERPKGSFSTLEIQRTEQGDSAMYLCASSSTSGGYEQYFGPGTRLTVT.

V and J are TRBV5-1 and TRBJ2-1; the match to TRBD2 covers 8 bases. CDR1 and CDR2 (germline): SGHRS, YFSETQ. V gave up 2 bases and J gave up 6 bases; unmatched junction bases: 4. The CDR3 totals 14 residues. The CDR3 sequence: CASSFPREVNEQFF. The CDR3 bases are TGCGCCAGCAGCTTCCCGCGGGAGGTCAATGAGCAGTTCTTC.

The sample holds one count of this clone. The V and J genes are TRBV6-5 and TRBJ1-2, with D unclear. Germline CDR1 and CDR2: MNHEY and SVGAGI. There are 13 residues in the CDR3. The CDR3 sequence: CAISAMANYGYTF. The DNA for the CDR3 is TGTGCGATTTCAGCGATGGCTAACTATGGCTACACCTTC.

The CDR3 protein is CASSLEDGDRGNSPLHF. CDR3 nucleotides: TGTGCCAGCAGCTTAGAAGACGGCGACAGGGGCAATTCACCCCTCCACTTT. The rearrangement links TRBV7-8 to TRBJ1-6, with 8 positions matching TRBD1. Germline V gene lookup returns CDR1 SGHVS and CDR2 FQNEAQ. V was clipped by 1 base and J by 7 bases; unmatched bases: 9. There are 17 residues in the CDR3.

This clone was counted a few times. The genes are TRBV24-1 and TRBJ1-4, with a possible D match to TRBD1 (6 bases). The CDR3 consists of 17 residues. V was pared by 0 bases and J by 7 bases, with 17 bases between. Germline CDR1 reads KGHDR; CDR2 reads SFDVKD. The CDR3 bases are TGTGCCACCAGTGATTTGCATACAGGGTGGGTGGTTGAAAAACTGTTTTTT. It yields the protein CATSDLHTGWVVEKLFF.

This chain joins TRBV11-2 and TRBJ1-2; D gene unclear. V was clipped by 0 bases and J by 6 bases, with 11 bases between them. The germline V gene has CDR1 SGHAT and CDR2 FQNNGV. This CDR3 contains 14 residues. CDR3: CASSLDVRRNGYTF. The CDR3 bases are TGTGCCAGCAGCTTAGACGTCAGGAGGAATGGCTACACCTTC.

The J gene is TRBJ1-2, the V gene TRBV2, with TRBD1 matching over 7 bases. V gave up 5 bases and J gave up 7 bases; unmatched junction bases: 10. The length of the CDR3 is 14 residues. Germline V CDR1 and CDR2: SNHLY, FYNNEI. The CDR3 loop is CASSKDRRGVGYTF. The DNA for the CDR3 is TGTGCCAGCAGTAAGGACAGGAGGGGGGTTGGCTACACCTTC.

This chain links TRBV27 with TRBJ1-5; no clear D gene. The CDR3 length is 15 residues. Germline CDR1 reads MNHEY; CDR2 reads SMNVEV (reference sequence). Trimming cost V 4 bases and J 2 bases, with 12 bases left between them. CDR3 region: CASSSMALGNQPQHF. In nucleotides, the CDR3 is TGTGCCAGCAGTTCCATGGCCCTGGGCAATCAGCCCCAGCATTTT.

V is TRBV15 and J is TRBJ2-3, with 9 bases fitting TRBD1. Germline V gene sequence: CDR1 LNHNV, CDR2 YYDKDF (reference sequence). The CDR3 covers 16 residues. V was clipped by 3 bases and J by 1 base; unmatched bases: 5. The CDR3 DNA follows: TGTGCCACCAGCAGGGACAGGGGTTGGGGCACAGATACGCAGTATTTT. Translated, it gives CATSRDRGWGTDTQYF.

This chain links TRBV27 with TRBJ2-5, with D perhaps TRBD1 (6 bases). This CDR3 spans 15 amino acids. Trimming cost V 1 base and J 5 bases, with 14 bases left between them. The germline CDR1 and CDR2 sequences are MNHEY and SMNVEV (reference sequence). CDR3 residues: CASSLLQGGIETQYF. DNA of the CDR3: TGTGCCAGCAGTTTATTACAAGGGGGTATCGAGACCCAGTACTTC.

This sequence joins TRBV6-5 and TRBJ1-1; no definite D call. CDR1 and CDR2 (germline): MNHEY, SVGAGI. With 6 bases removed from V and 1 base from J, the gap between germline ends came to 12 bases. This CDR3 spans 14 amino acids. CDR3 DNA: TGTGCCAGCAGCCAAAATCCGAGGAACACTGAAGCTTTCTTT. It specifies CASSQNPRNTEAFF.

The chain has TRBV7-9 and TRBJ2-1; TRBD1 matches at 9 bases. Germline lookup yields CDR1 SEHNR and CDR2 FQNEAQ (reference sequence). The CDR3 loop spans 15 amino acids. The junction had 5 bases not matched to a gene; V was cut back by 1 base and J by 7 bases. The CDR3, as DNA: TGTGCCAGCAGCTTAGGCTCTGGACAGGGGAATGAGCAGTTCTTC. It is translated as CASSLGSGQGNEQFF.

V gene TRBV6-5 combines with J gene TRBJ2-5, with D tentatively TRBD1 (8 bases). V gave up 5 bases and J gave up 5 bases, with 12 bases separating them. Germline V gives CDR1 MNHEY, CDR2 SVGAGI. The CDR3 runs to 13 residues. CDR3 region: CASSLQGGETQYF. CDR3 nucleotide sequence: TGTGCCAGCAGTCTACAGGGGGGGGAGACCCAGTACTTC.

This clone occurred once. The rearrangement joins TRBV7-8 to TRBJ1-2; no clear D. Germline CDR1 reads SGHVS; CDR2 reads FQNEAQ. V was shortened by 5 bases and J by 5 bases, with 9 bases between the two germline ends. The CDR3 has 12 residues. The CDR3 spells CASSPGEYGYTF. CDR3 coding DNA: TGTGCCAGCAGCCCTGGAGAGTATGGCTACACCTTC.

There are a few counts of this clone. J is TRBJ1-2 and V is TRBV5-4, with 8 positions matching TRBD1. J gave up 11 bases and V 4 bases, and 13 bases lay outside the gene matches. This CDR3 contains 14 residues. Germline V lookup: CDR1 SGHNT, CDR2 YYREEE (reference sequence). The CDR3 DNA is TGTGCCAGCAGCCCACGGACAGGGCTAGGAGGGTACACCTTC. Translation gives CASSPRTGLGGYTF.

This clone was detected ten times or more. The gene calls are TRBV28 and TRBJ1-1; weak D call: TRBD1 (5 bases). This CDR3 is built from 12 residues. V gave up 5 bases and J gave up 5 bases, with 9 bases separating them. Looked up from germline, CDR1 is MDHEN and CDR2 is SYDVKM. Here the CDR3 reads CASSVGGTEAFF. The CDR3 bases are TGTGCCAGCAGTGTCGGGGGGACTGAAGCTTTCTTT.

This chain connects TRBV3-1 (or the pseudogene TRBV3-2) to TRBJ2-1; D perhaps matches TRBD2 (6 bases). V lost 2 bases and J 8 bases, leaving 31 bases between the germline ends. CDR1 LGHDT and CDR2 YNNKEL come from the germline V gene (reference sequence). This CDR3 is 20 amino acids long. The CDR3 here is CASSQREELDGLAEWDEQFF. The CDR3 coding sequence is TGTGCCAGCAGCCAAAGGGAGGAACTGGACGGCCTGGCAGAATGGGATGAGCAGTTCTTC.